This T cell receptor beta chain was identified during a study of cytomegalovirus exposure and HLA in healthy donors. The repertoire was sequenced with immunoSEQ multiplex PCR; TCRdb's copy has only in-frame clones and lacks some. The table lists fewer than 350,000 clones, 88% of them singletons. The donors were in the roughly 130-subject validation cohort, distinct from the approximately 670-subject first cohort. Study-wide results and limits: The classifier was said to identify cytomegalovirus status with high specificity and sensitivity.

Trimming removed 4 bases from V and 7 bases from J, with 13 bases in between. This CDR3 region has 13 residues. CDR1 and CDR2 from the germline V gene are GTSNPN and SVGIG (reference sequence). Concerning this clone itself: Its antigen remains unidentified.

The chain joins TRBV30 to TRBJ1-4; D unclear. Sequencing input: PBMCs. This receptor was obtained from a woman younger than 35 in good health and CMV-seronegative. In DNA form, the CDR3 reads TGTGCCTGGACTCACGGCGGGGTTGAAAAACTGTTTTTT. Translated, it gives CAWTHGGVEKLFF.